The rows below give T cell receptor beta chains drawn from one sample of a study of low-dose radiotherapy and immunotherapy resistance in tumors. TCRdb passed the reads through MiXCR, listing each CDR3 protein once. The table includes fewer than 90,000 distinct CDR3 sequences, approximately 17% detected once. Sequencing used PBMCs, obtained before treatment. All receptors come from a male donor with prostate cancer. Each CDR3 is given with its conserved first and last residue. D genes are given only for firm matches. Not all rows give a size; the values are once, few, many and, for expanded clones, a class.

NA | TRBJ1-5 | TRBV7-9 | few | CASSLQGLSQPQHF | TGTGCCAGCAGCTTACAAGGGTTGAGTCAGCCCCAGCATTTT
NA | TRBJ2-1 | TRBV10-2 | many | CASRAGRYNEQFF | TGCGCCAGCAGGGCAGGGAGGTACAATGAGCAGTTCTTC
NA | TRBJ2-4 | TRBV2 | many | CAGAIEARDIQYF | TGTGCCGGGGCGATTGAGGCGAGGGACATTCAGTACTTC
NA | TRBJ2-7 | TRBV19 | many | CASSKGPVPSEQYF | TGTGCCAGTAGTAAGGGCCCAGTGCCGAGCGAGCAGTACTTC
NA | TRBJ1-6 | TRBV3-1 | many | CASSQDSASSYNSPLHF | TGTGCCAGCAGCCAAGACTCTGCGAGCTCCTATAATTCACCCCTCCACTTT
TRBD2 | TRBJ2-1 | TRBV7-3 | many | CASSLSSGYNEQFF | TGTGCCAGCAGCTTAAGTAGCGGGTACAATGAGCAGTTCTTC
TRBD2 | TRBJ2-1 | TRBV5-1 | NA | CASMGLAELSYSYNEQFF | TGCGCCAGTATGGGACTAGCGGAACTCTCTTACTCCTACAATGAGCAGTTCTTC
TRBD1 | TRBJ2-2 | TRBV7-2 | many | CASSLRQGAYGELFF | TGTGCCAGCAGCCTCAGACAGGGAGCGTACGGGGAGCTGTTTTTT
NA | TRBJ1-5 | TRBV12-3/TRBV12-4 | many | CASSLAARDQPQHF | TGTGCCAGCAGTTTAGCTGCCAGGGATCAGCCCCAGCATTTT
TRBD1 | TRBJ2-2 | TRBV28 | many | CASSFWTGKGGELFF | TGTGCCAGCAGTTTCTGGACAGGGAAGGGTGGGGAGCTGTTTTTT
NA | TRBJ1-5 | TRBV6-6 | many | CASSYLQVNQPQHF | TGTGCCAGCAGTTACCTACAGGTAAATCAGCCCCAGCATTTT
TRBD2 | TRBJ2-7 | TRBV5-1 | NA | CASSPRAGRAYEQYF | TGCGCCAGCAGTCCTAGAGCCGGGAGGGCCTACGAGCAGTACTTC
NA | TRBJ2-7 | TRBV7-2 | many | CASSLASSSYEQYF | TGTGCCAGCAGCTTAGCTAGCAGCAGCTACGAGCAGTACTTC
TRBD2 | TRBJ2-7 | TRBV4-1 | many | CASSQARSSGGAYEQYF | TGCGCCAGCAGCCAAGCGAGGTCTAGCGGGGGGGCCTACGAGCAGTACTTC
NA | TRBJ1-2 | TRBV20-1 | NA | CSARQGDYGYTF | TGCAGTGCTAGACAGGGTGACTATGGCTACACCTTC
NA | TRBJ2-1 | TRBV10-3 | many | CAIRGESVKSYNEQFF | TGTGCCATCAGGGGGGAGTCGGTGAAATCCTACAATGAGCAGTTCTTC
NA | TRBJ1-2 | TRBV28 | many | CASSLAGVVSYGYTF | TGTGCCAGCAGTCTCGCAGGGGTTGTCAGCTATGGCTACACCTTC